Following are 23 T cell receptor beta chains from one sample sequenced in a study of radiotherapy plus CTLA-4 blockade in lung cancer. The table came from immunoSEQ multiplex PCR; TCRdb's copy has only in-frame clones and leaves some out. The sample contains about 45,000 clones, roughly 65% of which appear only once. Sequenced material: peripheral blood, taken from a patient treated with radiotherapy plus ipilimumab. These receptors came from a human donor with non-small cell lung cancer who had a partial response to radiotherapy plus ipilimumab.

V and J are TRBV5-1 and TRBJ1-1; D is undetermined. Trimming shortened V by 0 bases and J by 7 bases, and 7 bases separated the two germline ends. The CDR3 has 12 amino acids. The germline CDR1 and CDR2 sequences are SGHRS and YFSETQ. The CDR3 spells CASSLGGVEAFF. The CDR3 nucleotides read TGCGCCAGCAGCTTGGGGGGAGTTGAAGCTTTCTTT.

The chain employs TRBV2 and TRBJ2-1; D possibly corresponds to TRBD2 (6 bases). This CDR3 contains 13 residues. Trimming pared 7 bases from V and 8 bases from J, leaving 15 bases between. Germline V CDR1 and CDR2: SNHLY, FYNNEI. The CDR3 here is CASTSGRIDEQFF. The CDR3 bases are TGTGCCAGCACCTCAGGGAGGATCGATGAGCAGTTCTTC. The full variable domain, rest sourced from reference TRBV2 and TRBJ2-1, is EPEVTQTPSHQVTQMGQEVILRCVPISNHLYFYWYRQILGQKVEFLVSFYNNEISEKSEIFDDQFSVERPDGSNFTLKIRSTKLEDSAMYFCASTSGRIDEQFFGPGTRLTVL.

This clone was seen once. CDR3 protein: CASAEARGRTDTQYF. CDR3 bases: TGTGCCAGTGCCGAGGCCAGGGGGCGCACAGATACGCAGTATTTT. The chain joins TRBV6-1 to TRBJ2-3; TRBD1 matches 8 bases. Germline V gene lookup returns CDR1 MNHNS and CDR2 SASEGT. The CDR3 is 15 amino acids. V dropped 9 bases and J dropped 1; count of bases not matched to a gene: 9.

The rearrangement uses TRBV6-6 and TRBJ2-7, with 7 bases identical to TRBD1. CDR3 length equals 12 residues. The V gene end was trimmed by 6 bases and the J gene end by 6 bases; junction bases not matched to a gene: 5. CDR1 and CDR2 from the germline V gene are MNHNY and SVGAGI (reference sequence). The CDR3 sequence: CASRPTGSEQYF. DNA for the CDR3: TGTGCCAGCAGGCCGACAGGGTCCGAGCAGTACTTC.

This clone has a handful of counts. The V and J genes are TRBV29-1 and TRBJ1-1; D possibly corresponds to TRBD1 (5 bases). CDR1 and CDR2 from the germline V gene are SQVTM and ANQGSEA. This CDR3 contains 13 residues. V was shortened by 4 bases and J by 7 bases, with 16 bases between the two germline ends. DNA for the CDR3: TGCAGCGTTGCCTTCAGGGTAAAAGGTGAAGCTTTCTTT. This encodes CSVAFRVKGEAFF.

The gene calls are TRBV29-1 and TRBJ2-1; maybe TRBD1 (6 bases). There are 13 residues in the CDR3. Germline V gene sequence: CDR1 SQVTM, CDR2 ANQGSEA. Trimming left V 5 bases short and J 6 bases short, with 14 bases between. The CDR3 reads CSVSGVGANEQFF. The CDR3 bases are TGCAGCGTTTCAGGGGTCGGGGCCAATGAGCAGTTCTTC.

The chain couples TRBV10-3 to TRBJ2-5; possible D gene TRBD2, 5 bases. The V gene lost 6 bases and the J gene lost 3 bases, with 8 bases spanning the gap. The germline V gene encodes CDR1 ENHRY and CDR2 SYGVKD. The CDR3 extends over 12 amino acids. The CDR3 DNA is TGTGCCATCAGGGACTGGGAAGAGACCCAGTACTTC. Protein: CAIRDWEETQYF.

The rearrangement joins TRBV27 to TRBJ2-5, with 9 bases lining up with TRBD1. The germline CDR1 and CDR2 sequences are MNHEY and SMNVEV (reference sequence). V shed 7 bases, J shed 6 bases, and the junction held 12 bases outside the gene matches. The CDR3 sequence is 15 residues long. CDR3 nucleotides: TGTGCCAGCAAGGAACATCGACAGGGGGACAAGACCCAGTACTTC. Protein product: CASKEHRQGDKTQYF.

In its sample, this clone was seen a few times. The gene calls are TRBV7-3 and TRBJ2-3; 10 bases align to TRBD1. J gave up 5 bases and V 2 bases, and 4 bases lay outside the gene matches. The CDR3 sequence is 15 residues long. Germline CDR1 SGHTA, CDR2 FQGTGA. In nucleotides, the CDR3 is TGTGCCAGCAGCTTAGGGACAGGGGTTTTAGATACGCAGTATTTT. It yields the protein CASSLGTGVLDTQYF.

This chain links TRBV7-2 with TRBJ2-1, with 9 bases fitting TRBD2. The V segment lost 4 bases and the J segment 10 bases; nucleotides outside the gene matches: 8. CDR3 size: 14 residues. Germline lookup yields CDR1 SGHTA and CDR2 FQGNSA. The CDR3 sequence: CASSSVLAGEEQFF. DNA of the CDR3: TGTGCCAGCAGCTCGGTTTTAGCGGGGGAGGAGCAGTTCTTC.

This rearrangement joins TRBV5-1 to TRBJ1-2; D uncertain. Trimming removed 0 bases from V and 5 bases from J, with 20 bases in between. The CDR3 totals 17 residues. From germline, CDR1 is SGHRS and CDR2 YFSETQ. DNA of the CDR3: TGCGCCAGCAGCTTGGATCCCAACGGTCAGGATAATTATGGCTACACCTTC. Translated, it gives CASSLDPNGQDNYGYTF.

The chain is built from TRBV27 and TRBJ2-7, with 8 bases lining up with TRBD2. The germline gives CDR1 MNHEY, CDR2 SMNVEV (reference sequence). The V and J ends lost 5 bases and 0 bases, in that order; junction bases with no gene match: 12. There are 17 residues in the CDR3. The CDR3 DNA reads as TGTGCCAGCAGTCCTAGTAGTAGCGGGGCCCTCTCCTACGAGCAGTACTTC. Protein sequence: CASSPSSSGALSYEQYF.

This clone was recorded a few times. The chain combines TRBV7-9 with TRBJ1-2; 12 bases fit TRBD1. V lost 6 bases to trimming and J lost 4 bases; unmatched junction nucleotides: 9. CDR1 is SEHNR and CDR2 is FQNEAQ in the germline V gene (reference sequence). This CDR3 comprises 16 residues. The CDR3 DNA sequence: TGTGCCAGCAGTTATTCCGGGACAGGGGGCGCCTATGGCTACACCTTC. As protein: CASSYSGTGGAYGYTF.

This clone was counted between two and nine times. The rearrangement joins TRBV23-1 to TRBJ2-5; TRBD1 matches 8 bases. TRBV23-1 is recorded as an ORF, its role being uncertain. There are 17 residues in the CDR3. With V trimmed by 0 bases and J by 5 bases, 11 bases remained unmatched. The CDR3 DNA sequence: TGCGCCAGCAGTCAATCTCCTCCAAGGACAGGGAGGGAGACCCAGTACTTC. Its protein is CASSQSPPRTGRETQYF.

V and J are TRBV18 and TRBJ2-5; D is ambiguous. The CDR3 consists of 13 residues. The germline CDR1 and CDR2 sequences are KGHSH and LQKENI. V lost 5 bases, J lost 5 bases, and 12 bases lay in between. The CDR3 sequence is CASSREVGETQYF. The CDR3 nucleotides read TGTGCCAGCTCAAGAGAGGTCGGGGAGACCCAGTACTTC. Variable domain in full (rest from reference TRBV18 and TRBJ2-5): NAGVMQNPRHLVRRRGQEARLRCSPMKGHSHVYWYRQLPEEGLKFMVYLQKENIIDESGMPKERFSAEFPKEGPSILRIQQVVRGDSAAYFCASSREVGETQYFGPGTRLLVL.

This clone came up a few times. The chain carries TRBV11-3 and TRBJ2-3, with 10 bases lining up with TRBD1. V gave up 3 bases and J gave up 6 bases; unmatched junction bases: 3. CDR1 and CDR2 from the germline V gene are SGHNT and YENEEA. This CDR3 contains 14 residues. In DNA, the CDR3 is TGTGCCAGCAGCTTCGGGACAGGGGTGGATACGCAGTATTTT. Protein product: CASSFGTGVDTQYF.

The DNA of the CDR3 is TGTGCCAGCAGTCAGGGGACTAGCTCCTACGAGCAGTACTTC. Its translation is CASSQGTSSYEQYF. V usage is TRBV6-5 and J usage is TRBJ2-7; 8 bases align to TRBD2. This CDR3 contains 14 residues. Trimming took 5 bases from V and 0 from J; bases not matched to a gene: 3. The V gene's germline CDR1 is MNHEY and CDR2 SVGAGI.

This chain links TRBV30 with TRBJ2-5; weak D call: TRBD1 (6 bases). The CDR3 is made up of 13 amino acids. Germline lookup yields CDR1 GTSNPN and CDR2 SVGIG (reference sequence). V shed 8 bases and J shed 3 bases, with 16 bases lying between them. The CDR3 DNA follows: TGTGCCGGATCGAGGGCAGGGGAAGAGACCCAGTACTTC. This sequence encodes CAGSRAGEETQYF. Filled out from reference TRBV30 and TRBJ2-5, the complete variable domain reads SQTIHQWPATLVQPVGSPLSLECTVEGTSNPNLYWYRQAAGRGLQLLFYSVGIGQISSEVPQNLSASRPQDRQFILSSKKLLLSDSGFYLCAGSRAGEETQYFGPGTRLLVL.

The chain uses TRBV5-1 and TRBJ2-2; D gene unclear. Germline V gene data show CDR1 as SGHRS and CDR2 as YFSETQ. This CDR3 is built from 16 residues. Trimming pared 4 bases from V and 3 bases from J, leaving 16 bases between. CDR3 residues: CASSPSGRKDTGELFF. CDR3 bases: TGCGCCAGCAGCCCCTCTGGCAGAAAAGACACCGGGGAGCTGTTTTTT. Together with reference TRBV5-1 and TRBJ2-2, the CDR3 gives the full variable domain: KAGVTQTPRYLIKTRGQQVTLSCSPISGHRSVSWYQQTPGQGLQFLFEYFSETQRNKGNFPGRFSGRQFSNSRSEMNVSTLELGDSALYLCASSPSGRKDTGELFFGEGSRLTVL.

By its share, this clone is medium-sized (0.01 to 0.1%). The rearrangement links TRBV7-9 to TRBJ1-2, with D perhaps TRBD1 (5 bases). CDR1 and CDR2 from the germline V gene are SEHNR and FQNEAQ (reference sequence). This CDR3 spans 13 amino acids. V gave up 5 bases and J gave up 7 bases, with 14 bases separating them. The CDR3: CASSRGTSRGYTF. The CDR3 region has the DNA TGTGCCAGCAGCCGTGGGACTTCCCGTGGCTACACCTTC.

Comments on this clone: The junction does not match germline at one end; this may be a read error. The gene calls are TRBV7-7 and TRBJ2-3; the D gene is possibly TRBD1 (6 bases). Germline CDR1 reads SSHAT; CDR2 reads FNYEAQ (reference sequence). The CDR3 spans 15 residues. CDR3 region: CASSLGAGEGDTQYF. CDR3 coding DNA: TGTGCTAGCAGCTTGGGGGCGGGTGAAGGAGATACGCAGTATTTT.

This rearrangement joins TRBV9 to TRBJ2-3, with 8 nucleotides matching TRBD1. The CDR3 covers 14 residues. Trimming removed 4 bases from V and 3 bases from J; junction bases left unmatched: 4. Looked up from germline, CDR1 is SGDLS and CDR2 is YYNGEE. CDR3 protein: CASSWTGLTDTQYF. The CDR3 region has the DNA TGTGCCAGCAGCTGGACAGGGCTGACAGATACGCAGTATTTT. Together with reference TRBV9 and TRBJ2-3, the CDR3 gives the full variable domain: DSGVTQTPKHLITATGQRVTLRCSPRSGDLSVYWYQQSLDQGLQFLIQYYNGEERAKGNILERFSAQQFPDLHSELNLSSLELGDSALYFCASSWTGLTDTQYFGPGTRLTVL.

This clone showed up just a few times. The chain combines TRBV7-9 with TRBJ2-6, with 9 bases identical to TRBD1. Germline trimming cut 5 bases from V and 4 bases from J; bases unmatched to any gene: 9. Germline CDR1 SEHNR, CDR2 FQNEAQ (reference sequence). The CDR3 is made up of 17 amino acids. The CDR3 nucleotides are TGTGCCAGCAGCCCCGGGACAGGGAGCGGCGGGGCCAACGTCCTGACTTTC. Translation gives CASSPGTGSGGANVLTF.